The source of this TCR beta chain is a study of CD8 T cells in ankylosing spondylitis. Findings of the study overall: Certain motif variants had earlier been reported in reactive arthritis synovial fluid and blood. Several highly homologous variants made up a TCR beta motif, and this motif appeared characteristic of ankylosing spondylitis blood.

It was by quantitative 5'-RACE with molecular barcodes that TCR beta libraries were made. TCRdb re-called the 5' RACE reads through MiXCR, storing one row per CDR3 protein. The sample contains 40,000 to 55,000 distinct CDR3 sequences, about 7.8% of which appear only once. The V gene's germline CDR1 is MNHEY and CDR2 SVGAGI. The CDR3 runs 16 residues. Trimming shortened V by 0 bases and J by 4 bases, and 15 bases separated the two germline ends. This clonotype has at least ten counts. Its cognate antigen is unknown. This TCR was recovered from a female donor with ankylosing spondylitis or in good health (not recorded which). Specimen: blood, either unsorted or a sorted T cell fraction (not recorded which). This sequence joins TRBV6-5 and TRBJ1-1, with D perhaps TRBD1 (5 bases). In nucleotides, the CDR3 is TGTGCCAGCAGTTACTCTCAGGGAAGGTTGCGCACTGAAGCTTTCTTT. This gives the protein CASSYSQGRLRTEAFF.